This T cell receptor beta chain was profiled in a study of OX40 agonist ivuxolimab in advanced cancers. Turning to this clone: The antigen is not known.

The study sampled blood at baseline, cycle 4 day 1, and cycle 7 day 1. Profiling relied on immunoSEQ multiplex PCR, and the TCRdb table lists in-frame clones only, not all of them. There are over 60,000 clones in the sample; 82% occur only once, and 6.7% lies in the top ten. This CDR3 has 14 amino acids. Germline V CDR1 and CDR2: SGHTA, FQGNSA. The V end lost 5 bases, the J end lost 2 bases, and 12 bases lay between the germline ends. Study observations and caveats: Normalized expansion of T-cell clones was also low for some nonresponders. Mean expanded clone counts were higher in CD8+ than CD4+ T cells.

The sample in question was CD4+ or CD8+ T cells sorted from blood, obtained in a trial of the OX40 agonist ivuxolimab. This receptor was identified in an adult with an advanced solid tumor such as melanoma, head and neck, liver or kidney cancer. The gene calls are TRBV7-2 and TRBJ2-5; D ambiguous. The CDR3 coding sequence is TGTGCCAGCAGCGTTAGTGGGCAGCAAGAGACCCAGTACTTC. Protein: CASSVSGQQETQYF.